Presented here are 25 T cell receptor beta chains from one specimen sequenced in a study of cytomegalovirus exposure and HLA in healthy donors (dated by TCRdb to 2016 to 2017). Libraries were constructed by the immunoSEQ multiplex PCR assay. TCRdb provides this immuneACCESS table in a form limited to in-frame rearrangements. Some clones are lacking; in checked studies, under half of them reflect an unresolved V gene, and why the rest are absent is not known. The sample data list approximately 140,000 clones, and around nine tenths of these were observed just once. 7% to 9% of the sample comes from the top ten. The sequencing sample was made of PBMCs. Receptors were obtained from a woman aged 18-29 years in good health and CMV-seropositive.

The chain couples TRBV29-1 to TRBJ1-2; the match to TRBD1 covers 7 bases. Germline V lookup: CDR1 SQVTM, CDR2 ANQGSEA. CDR3 size: 13 residues. V shed 7 bases and J 0 bases; nucleotides not matched to a gene: 5. The CDR3 sequence is CSGGGTANYGYTF. In DNA form, the CDR3 reads TGCAGCGGAGGCGGGACAGCTAACTATGGCTACACCTTC. The full variable domain, its missing parts supplied by reference TRBV29-1 and TRBJ1-2, is SAVISQKPSRDICQRGTSLTIQCQVDSQVTMMFWYRQQPGQSLTLIATANQGSEATYESGFVIDKFPISRPNLTFSTLTVSNMSPEDSSIYLCSGGGTANYGYTFGSGTRLTVV.

CDR3 nucleotide sequence: TGTGCCAGCAGCTTCCGAGGGACTAGCGGGAGATACGAGCAGTACTTC. Translation gives CASSFRGTSGRYEQYF. The chain links TRBV5-8 to TRBJ2-7; 14 bases are a match to TRBD2. This CDR3 contains 16 residues. Germline CDR1 and CDR2: SGHTS and YDEGEE. V lost 2 bases and J lost 4; bases outside the gene matches: 5.

The genes are TRBV7-6 and TRBJ1-2; TRBD1 aligns across 12 bases. The germline gives CDR1 SGHVS, CDR2 FNYEAQ. The CDR3 spans 14 residues. With V trimmed by 3 bases and J by 7 bases, 3 bases remained unmatched. The CDR3 loop is CASSLGTGGLGYTF. CDR3 in DNA: TGTGCCAGCAGCTTGGGGACAGGGGGCCTTGGCTACACCTTC.

This chain links TRBV6-5 with TRBJ2-1; maybe TRBD2 (5 bases). V lost 3 bases and J lost 6, with 9 bases in between. The CDR3 has 13 amino acids. Looked up from germline, CDR1 is MNHEY and CDR2 is SVGAGI. The CDR3 sequence is CASSYLGSNEQFF. The CDR3 bases are TGTGCCAGCAGTTATCTGGGGAGCAATGAGCAGTTCTTC.

This rearrangement joins TRBV6-6 to TRBJ2-7, with 10 bases matching TRBD2. CDR1 and CDR2 from the germline V gene are MNHNY and SVGAGI (reference sequence). The CDR3 covers 15 residues. Germline trimming cut 7 bases from V and 4 bases from J; bases unmatched to any gene: 10. The CDR3 protein is CASTVSGRRWYEQYF. The CDR3 DNA reads TGTGCCAGCACTGTTAGCGGGAGGCGTTGGTACGAGCAGTACTTC.

The CDR3: CASSQVASNQPQHF. The CDR3, as DNA: TGCGCCAGCAGCCAAGTAGCCAGCAATCAGCCCCAGCATTTT. The chain links TRBV4-1 to TRBJ1-5; D is unresolved. The CDR3 totals 14 residues. V was pared by 1 base and J by 1 base, with 5 bases between. From germline, CDR1 is MGHRA and CDR2 YSYEKL.

V and J are TRBV7-9 and TRBJ2-7; D possibly corresponds to TRBD2 (5 bases). V lost 1 base, J lost 2 bases, and 12 bases lay in between. The germline CDR1 and CDR2 sequences are SEHNR and FQNEAQ (reference sequence). This CDR3 comprises 15 residues. This CDR3 reads CASSLVAGNPYEQYF. CDR3 nucleotides: TGTGCCAGCAGCTTAGTCGCCGGGAATCCCTACGAGCAGTACTTC. Combining the CDR3 with reference TRBV7-9 and TRBJ2-7 gives the whole variable domain DTGVSQNPRHKITKRGQNVTFRCDPISEHNRLYWYRQTLGQGPEFLTYFQNEAQLEKSRLLSDRFSAERPKGSFSTLEIQRTEQGDSAMYLCASSLVAGNPYEQYFGPGTRLTVT.

This chain joins TRBV6-6 and TRBJ1-1, with 11 bases matching TRBD1. The ends lost 5 bases at V and 11 bases at J; junction bases unmatched: 7. The CDR3 length is 13 residues. In germline, CDR1 is MNHNY, CDR2 SVGAGI (reference sequence). The DNA of the CDR3 is TGTGCCAGCAGTCCGGGACAGGGGGACTGGGCTTTCTTT. Its protein product is CASSPGQGDWAFF.

CDR3 region: CASRGQANEKLFF. As DNA, the CDR3 is TGTGCCAGCAGGGGACAGGCTAATGAAAAACTGTTTTTT. The chain combines TRBV6-6 with TRBJ1-4, with 8 bases that match TRBD1. Germline CDR1 and CDR2: MNHNY and SVGAGI (reference sequence). J lost 3 bases, V lost 6 bases, and 0 bases had no gene match. The CDR3 runs to 13 residues.

The chain joins TRBV19 to TRBJ1-1, with 7 bases aligning to TRBD1. This CDR3 is built from 14 residues. J was trimmed by 5 bases and V by 4 bases; bases with no gene match: 7. Looked up from germline, CDR1 is LNHDA and CDR2 is SQIVND (reference sequence). CDR3 protein: CASSKGQVETEAFF. The DNA of the CDR3 is TGTGCCAGTAGTAAAGGACAGGTTGAAACTGAAGCTTTCTTT.

This clone has just one count. The chain has TRBV28 and TRBJ1-2; tentatively, D is TRBD1 (5 bases). The V and J ends lost 7 bases and 8 bases respectively, with 17 bases between them. The germline CDR1 and CDR2 sequences are MDHEN and SYDVKM. The CDR3 length is 13 residues. The CDR3 DNA reads as TGTGCCAGCACCGCGGGACGCACTAGCGGCTACACCTTC. This gives the protein CASTAGRTSGYTF.

This clone was observed a handful of times. J is TRBJ2-7 and V is TRBV28, with D possibly matching TRBD1 (5 bases). CDR3 length: 15 residues. Trimming shortened V by 6 bases and J by 3 bases, and 18 bases separated the two germline ends. Per the germline V gene, CDR1 is MDHEN and CDR2 is SYDVKM. In nucleotides, the CDR3 is TGTGCCAGCAGCCCTGCCTGGGGCTATCTCTACGAGCAGTACTTC. It is translated as CASSPAWGYLYEQYF.

V is TRBV28 and J is TRBJ2-7; no clear D. The CDR3 totals 10 residues. Germline CDR1 is MDHEN and CDR2 is SYDVKM. Trimming left V 5 bases short and J 4 bases short, with 3 bases between. The CDR3 sequence: CASSTYEQYF. For the CDR3, the DNA is TGTGCCAGCAGTACATACGAGCAGTACTTC.

The chain is built from TRBV27 and TRBJ1-1; TRBD1 is a possible D gene (6 bases). Germline CDR1 reads MNHEY; CDR2 reads SMNVEV (reference sequence). The V end lost 4 bases, the J end lost 3 bases, and 12 bases lay between the germline ends. This CDR3 region has 14 residues. The CDR3 is CASSSEQGYTEAFF. The CDR3, as DNA: TGTGCCAGCAGTTCCGAACAGGGATACACTGAAGCTTTCTTT.

The genes are TRBV27 and TRBJ2-7; TRBD2 matches at 11 bases. CDR1 is MNHEY and CDR2 is SMNVEV in the germline V gene (reference sequence). The V gene end was trimmed by 5 bases and the J gene end by 3 bases; junction bases not matched to a gene: 3. This CDR3 has 14 residues. The CDR3 spells CASSPLAGGYEQYF. CDR3 DNA: TGTGCCAGCAGTCCTCTAGCGGGGGGCTACGAGCAGTACTTC.

V usage is TRBV28 and J usage is TRBJ1-2; 9 nucleotides match TRBD1. Germline trimming cut 10 bases from V and 4 bases from J; bases unmatched to any gene: 7. The CDR3 runs 13 residues. Germline CDR1 and CDR2: MDHEN and SYDVKM. The CDR3, as DNA: TGTGCCATCTACAGGGGGCCAATCTATGGCTACACCTTC. Translating it yields CAIYRGPIYGYTF.

The rearrangement links TRBV28 to TRBJ1-2; 7 bases are shared with TRBD1. From germline, CDR1 is MDHEN and CDR2 SYDVKM. The CDR3 runs 14 residues. Losses at the gene ends were 3 bases for V and 8 bases for J; bases not matched to a gene: 9. CDR3 coding DNA: TGTGCCAGCAGTTTCCAGGGGGGTGCAAGGGGCTACACCTTC. Translation gives CASSFQGGARGYTF.

The CDR3 is CASRPRGQNTEAFF. Here the CDR3 DNA reads TGTGCCAGCAGACCCAGGGGGCAAAACACTGAAGCTTTCTTT. This sequence joins TRBV6-1 and TRBJ1-1; TRBD1 matches at 8 bases. The CDR3 has 14 amino acids. With 6 bases clipped from V and 2 bases from J, the junction kept 5 bases outside the gene matches. Germline V gene lookup returns CDR1 MNHNS and CDR2 SASEGT.

V gene TRBV6-1 combines with J gene TRBJ1-6; 10 bases line up with TRBD1. The germline V gene has CDR1 MNHNS and CDR2 SASEGT. The CDR3 runs 15 residues. V gave up 6 bases and J gave up 9 bases; unmatched junction bases: 8. Here the CDR3 DNA reads TGTGCCAGCAGAGCATCCCGGGACAGGGGTTCACCCCTCCACTTT. This gives the protein CASRASRDRGSPLHF.

This clone was detected once. This chain uses TRBV27 with TRBJ2-7; 14 bases map to TRBD2. V lost 0 bases and J lost 2; bases outside the gene matches: 3. Germline V CDR1 and CDR2: MNHEY, SMNVEV (reference sequence). This CDR3 region has 17 residues. This CDR3 reads CASSLSSGLAGAYEQYF. As DNA, the CDR3 is TGTGCCAGCAGTTTATCTTCGGGACTAGCGGGGGCCTACGAGCAGTACTTC.

The rearrangement uses TRBV28 and TRBJ2-5, with 7 bases lining up with TRBD2. The CDR3 has 15 amino acids. Germline CDR1 and CDR2: MDHEN and SYDVKM. V lost 5 bases and J lost 1; bases outside the gene matches: 7. Written as DNA, the CDR3 is TGTGCCAGCAGTGGAGCGGGGACCGCCCAAGAGACCCAGTACTTC. Its translation: CASSGAGTAQETQYF.

The chain's CDR3 is CASSLTGGRETQYF. The CDR3 nucleotides are TGTGCCAGCAGTTTGACGGGTGGTCGGGAGACCCAGTACTTC. J is TRBJ2-5 and V is TRBV28; D is unclear. The CDR3 is made up of 14 amino acids. Trimming left V 3 bases short and J 5 bases short, with 13 bases between. Germline CDR1 and CDR2: MDHEN and SYDVKM.

Written as DNA, the CDR3 is TGTGCCAGCAGTGAAGTTAGCGGGAGGATACCCACAGATACGCAGTATTTT. Amino acid sequence: CASSEVSGRIPTDTQYF. V gene TRBV6-1 combines with J gene TRBJ2-3; TRBD2 matches 10 bases. The V and J ends lost 1 base and 2 bases, in that order; junction bases with no gene match: 6. CDR1 and CDR2 from the germline V gene are MNHNS and SASEGT. The CDR3 length is 17 residues.

The chain carries TRBV19 and TRBJ1-1; D gene unclear. This CDR3 comprises 10 residues. Germline CDR1 and CDR2: LNHDA and SQIVND (reference sequence). Trimming cost V 6 bases and J 10 bases, with 9 bases left between them. CDR3: CASRMRGAFF. The DNA for the CDR3 is TGTGCCAGTAGAATGCGAGGAGCTTTCTTT.

The genes are TRBV29-1 and TRBJ1-5, with TRBD1 as a possible D gene (5 bases). CDR3 length: 14 residues. CDR1 is SQVTM and CDR2 is ANQGSEA in the germline V gene. V was pared by 6 bases and J by 5 bases, with 17 bases between. CDR3 residues: CSVTVDTLDQPQHF. In DNA form, the CDR3 reads TGCAGCGTGACCGTGGACACTCTGGATCAGCCCCAGCATTTT.